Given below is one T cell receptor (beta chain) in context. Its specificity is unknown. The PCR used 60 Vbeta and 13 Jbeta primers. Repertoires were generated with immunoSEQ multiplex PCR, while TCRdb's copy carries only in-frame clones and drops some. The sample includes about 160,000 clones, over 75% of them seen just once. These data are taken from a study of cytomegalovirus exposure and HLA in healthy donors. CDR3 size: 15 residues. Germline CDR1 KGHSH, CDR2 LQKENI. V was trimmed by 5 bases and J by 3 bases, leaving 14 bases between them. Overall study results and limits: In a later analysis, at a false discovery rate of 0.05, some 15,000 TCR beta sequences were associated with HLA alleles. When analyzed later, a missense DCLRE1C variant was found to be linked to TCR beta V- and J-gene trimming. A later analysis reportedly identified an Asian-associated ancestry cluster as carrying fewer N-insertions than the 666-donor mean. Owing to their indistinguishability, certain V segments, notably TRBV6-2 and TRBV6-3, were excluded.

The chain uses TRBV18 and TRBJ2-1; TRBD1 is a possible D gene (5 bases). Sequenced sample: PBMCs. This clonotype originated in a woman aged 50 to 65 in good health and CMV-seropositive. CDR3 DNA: TGTGCCAGCTCATCTCGACAGACCATCTACAATGAGCAGTTCTTC. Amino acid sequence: CASSSRQTIYNEQFF.